This entry lists 2 T cell receptor beta chains sequenced from one sample in a study of blood T cell repertoires in COVID-19. Data came from immunoSEQ multiplex PCR; TCRdb stores just in-frame clones and leaves some out. This table holds approximately 270,000 clones, about 86% found once. Sequenced input: peripheral blood. Receptor source: a man of 80 years or more with acute or convalescent COVID-19.

The chain has TRBV19 and TRBJ2-6; D is possibly TRBD2 (5 bases). The CDR3 has 18 residues. Trimming pared 6 bases from V and 1 base from J, leaving 19 bases between. The germline V gene has CDR1 LNHDA and CDR2 SQIVND (reference sequence). CDR3 region: CASSVQLGSSSGANVLTF. Here the CDR3 DNA reads TGTGCCAGTAGCGTTCAATTAGGGAGTAGTTCTGGGGCCAACGTCCTGACTTTC.

This chain links TRBV28 with TRBJ1-6; D may be TRBD1 (6 bases). Deletions cut 5 bases from V and 6 bases from J, with 14 bases between. Germline values: CDR1 MDHEN, CDR2 SYDVKM. The CDR3 sequence is 15 residues long. CDR3: CASSLSDRFNSPLHF. Written as DNA, the CDR3 is TGTGCCAGCAGTCTATCCGACAGGTTTAATTCACCCCTCCACTTT.